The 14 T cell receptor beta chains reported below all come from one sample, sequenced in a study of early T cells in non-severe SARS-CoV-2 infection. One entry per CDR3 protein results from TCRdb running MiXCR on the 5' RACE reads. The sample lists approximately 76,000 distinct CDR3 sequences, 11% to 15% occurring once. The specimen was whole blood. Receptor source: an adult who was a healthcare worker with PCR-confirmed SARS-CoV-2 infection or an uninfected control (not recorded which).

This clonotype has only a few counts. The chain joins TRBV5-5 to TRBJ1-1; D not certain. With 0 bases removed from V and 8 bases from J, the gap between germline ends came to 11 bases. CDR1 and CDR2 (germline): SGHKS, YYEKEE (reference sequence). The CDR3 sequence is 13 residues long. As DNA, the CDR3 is TGTGCCAGCAGCTTGGACATCAATATAGAAGCTTTCTTT. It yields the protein CASSLDINIEAFF.

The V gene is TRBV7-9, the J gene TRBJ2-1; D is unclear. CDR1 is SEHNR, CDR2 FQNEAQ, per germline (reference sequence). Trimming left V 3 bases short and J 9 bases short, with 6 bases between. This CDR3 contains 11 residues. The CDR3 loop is CASSLSFEQFF. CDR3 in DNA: TGTGCCAGCAGCTTGAGTTTTGAGCAGTTCTTC.

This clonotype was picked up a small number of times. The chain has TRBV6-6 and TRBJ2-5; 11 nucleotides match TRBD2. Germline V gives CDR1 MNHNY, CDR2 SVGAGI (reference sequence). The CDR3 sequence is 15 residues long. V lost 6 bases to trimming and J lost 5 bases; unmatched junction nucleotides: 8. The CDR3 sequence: CASRVAGGRVETQYF. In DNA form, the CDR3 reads TGTGCCAGCAGGGTAGCGGGAGGGAGAGTTGAGACCCAGTACTTC.

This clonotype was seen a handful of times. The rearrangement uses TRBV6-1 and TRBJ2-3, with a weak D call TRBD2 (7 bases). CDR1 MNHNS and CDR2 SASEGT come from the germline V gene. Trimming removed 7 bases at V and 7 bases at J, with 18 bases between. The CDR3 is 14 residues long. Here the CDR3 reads CASNLGGPEYTQYF. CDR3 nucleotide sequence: TGTGCCAGCAATTTGGGGGGGCCGGAGTATACGCAGTATTTT.

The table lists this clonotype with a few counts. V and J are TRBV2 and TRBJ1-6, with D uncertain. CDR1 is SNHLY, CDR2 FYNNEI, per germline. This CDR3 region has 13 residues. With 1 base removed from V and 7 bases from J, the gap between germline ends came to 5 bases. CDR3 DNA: TGTGCCAGCAGTGAAGAGGGCAATTCACCCCTCCACTTT. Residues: CASSEEGNSPLHF.

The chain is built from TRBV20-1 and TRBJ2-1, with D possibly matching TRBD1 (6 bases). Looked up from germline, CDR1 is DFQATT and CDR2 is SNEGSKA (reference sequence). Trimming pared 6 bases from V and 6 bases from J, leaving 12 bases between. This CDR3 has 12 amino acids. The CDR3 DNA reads TGCAGTGCCACGGACAGCGTCAATGAGCAGTTCTTC. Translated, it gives CSATDSVNEQFF.

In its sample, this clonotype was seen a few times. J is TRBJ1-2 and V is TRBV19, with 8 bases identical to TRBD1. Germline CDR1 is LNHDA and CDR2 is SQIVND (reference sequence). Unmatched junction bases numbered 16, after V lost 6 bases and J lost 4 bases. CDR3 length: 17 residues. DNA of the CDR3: TGTGCCAGTAGCCACCGACCCCGGGACAGGCTAATCTATGGCTACACCTTC. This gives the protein CASSHRPRDRLIYGYTF.

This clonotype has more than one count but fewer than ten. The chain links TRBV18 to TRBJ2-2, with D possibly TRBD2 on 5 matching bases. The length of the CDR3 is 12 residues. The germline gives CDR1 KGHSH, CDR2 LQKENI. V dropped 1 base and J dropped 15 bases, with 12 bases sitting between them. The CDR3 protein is CASSPQEPGMFF. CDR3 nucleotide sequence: TGTGCCAGCTCACCACAGGAGCCGGGAATGTTTTTT.

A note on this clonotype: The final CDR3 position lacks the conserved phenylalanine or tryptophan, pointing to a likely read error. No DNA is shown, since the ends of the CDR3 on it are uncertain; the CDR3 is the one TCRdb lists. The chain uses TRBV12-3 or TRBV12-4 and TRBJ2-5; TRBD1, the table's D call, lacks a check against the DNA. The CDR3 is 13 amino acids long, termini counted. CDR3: CASNPGGTFSPDL.

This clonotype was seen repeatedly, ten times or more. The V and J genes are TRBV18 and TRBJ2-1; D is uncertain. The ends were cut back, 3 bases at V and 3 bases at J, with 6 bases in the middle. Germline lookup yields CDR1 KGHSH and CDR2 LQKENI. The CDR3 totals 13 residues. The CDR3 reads CASSPQDYNEQFF. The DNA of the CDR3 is TGTGCCAGCTCACCTCAGGACTACAATGAGCAGTTCTTC.

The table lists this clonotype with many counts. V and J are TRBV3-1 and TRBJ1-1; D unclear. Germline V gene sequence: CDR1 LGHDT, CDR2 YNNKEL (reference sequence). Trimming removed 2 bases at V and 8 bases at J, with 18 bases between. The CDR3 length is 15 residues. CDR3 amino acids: CASSQSDGGSFEAFF. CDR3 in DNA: TGTGCCAGCAGCCAATCAGACGGAGGATCCTTCGAAGCTTTCTTT.

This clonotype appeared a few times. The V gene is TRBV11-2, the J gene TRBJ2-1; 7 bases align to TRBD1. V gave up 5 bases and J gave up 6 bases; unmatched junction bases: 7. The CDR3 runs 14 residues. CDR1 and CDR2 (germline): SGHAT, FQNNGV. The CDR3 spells CASSPRTGSNEQFF. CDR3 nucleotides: TGTGCCAGCAGCCCTCGGACAGGATCCAATGAGCAGTTCTTC.

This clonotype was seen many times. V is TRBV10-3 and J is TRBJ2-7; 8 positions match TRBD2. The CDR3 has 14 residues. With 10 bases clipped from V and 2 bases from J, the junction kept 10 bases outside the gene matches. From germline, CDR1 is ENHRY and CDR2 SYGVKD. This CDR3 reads CATARSGDPYEQYF. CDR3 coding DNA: TGTGCCACCGCCCGTAGCGGGGACCCCTACGAGCAGTACTTC.

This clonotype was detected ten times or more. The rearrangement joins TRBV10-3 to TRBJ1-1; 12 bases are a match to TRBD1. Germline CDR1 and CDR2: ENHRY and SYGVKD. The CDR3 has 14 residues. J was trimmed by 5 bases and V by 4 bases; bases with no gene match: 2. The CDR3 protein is CAISAGQGATEAFF. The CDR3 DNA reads TGTGCCATCAGTGCGGGACAGGGGGCTACTGAAGCTTTCTTT.